This TCR beta chain comes out of a study of blood T cell repertoires in COVID-19. Whole-study context: From the United States, Italy and Spain came samples of acute and convalescent COVID-19. PBMCs, B-cell-depleted T cells, or T cells were the source of the cDNA or gDNA that made up the material.

Authors' data handling: How many nucleated cells were present was estimated from reference gene primer amplification. Some clones are missing from TCRdb's copy, which holds only in-frame ones; the method was immunoSEQ multiplex PCR. That table gives V, J and clone size, and the DNA gave D and trimming. The sample contains under 40,000 clones, about nine tenths of which appear only once. The CDR3 loop spans 13 amino acids. The germline V gene encodes CDR1 LNHDA and CDR2 SQIVND (reference sequence). Trimming at V came to 6 bases and at J to 6 bases, leaving 4 bases not matched to a gene. The receptor's source is a man of 80 years or more with active COVID-19. The chain carries TRBV19 and TRBJ1-5; 8 bases are a match to TRBD1. The specimen was peripheral blood. CDR3 in amino acids: CASRNRGFQPQHF. CDR3 nucleotide sequence: TGTGCCAGTAGGAACAGGGGGTTTCAGCCCCAGCATTTT.